Below, 25 T cell receptor beta chains from the same sample are listed, as sequenced in a study of T cell clonotyping in hematopoietic cell transplantation. This table comes from immunoSEQ multiplex PCR, and its TCRdb copy is limited to in-frame clones, with some not included. The table records 69,000 or so clones, around 94% of them present only once. The material sequenced was peripheral blood mononuclear cells. Source of these receptors: a man aged 45-60 years in good health. Some clones in this sample may be carry-over from other donors' samples.

This clone was counted a single time. This sequence joins TRBV19 and TRBJ2-5; 7 nucleotides align to TRBD1. CDR1 is LNHDA, CDR2 SQIVND, per germline (reference sequence). The CDR3 sequence is 17 residues long. Trimming cost V 1 base and J 3 bases; bases outside gene matches: 11. CDR3 loop: CASSIGRYPGQKETQYF. DNA of the CDR3: TGTGCCAGTAGTATAGGACGATATCCGGGACAGAAAGAGACCCAGTACTTC.

This chain uses TRBV28 with TRBJ1-2; D gene ambiguous. This CDR3 comprises 12 residues. CDR1 and CDR2 from the germline V gene are MDHEN and SYDVKM. V lost 5 bases and J 4 bases, leaving 8 bases between the germline ends. DNA of the CDR3: TGTGCCAGCAGTGCCATGGGCTATGGCTACACCTTC. Translation gives CASSAMGYGYTF.

A single count supports this clone. The genes are TRBV27 and TRBJ2-7; D unclear. The V gene lost 6 bases and the J gene lost 7 bases, with 13 bases spanning the gap. The CDR3 is 12 amino acids. From germline, CDR1 is MNHEY and CDR2 SMNVEV (reference sequence). CDR3 nucleotides: TGTGCCAGCAGCGAACCGCTACGAGAGCAGTACTTC. Its protein is CASSEPLREQYF.

The chain couples TRBV5-1 to TRBJ1-2, with 11 bases lining up with TRBD1. Trimming cost V 3 bases and J 7 bases; bases outside gene matches: 8. CDR1 is SGHRS and CDR2 is YFSETQ in the germline V gene. CDR3 size: 15 residues. The CDR3 spells CASSYWTGGDGGYTF. The CDR3 DNA is TGCGCCAGCAGCTACTGGACAGGGGGCGACGGTGGCTACACCTTC.

The chain employs TRBV2 and TRBJ1-2; TRBD1 aligns across 8 bases. The CDR3 extends over 17 amino acids. Trimming at V came to 5 bases and at J to 2 bases, leaving 13 bases not matched to a gene. Germline-derived CDR1 and CDR2 are SNHLY and FYNNEI. The CDR3 loop reads CASSLKPRGLVNYGYTF. In DNA form, the CDR3 reads TGTGCCAGCAGTTTGAAGCCCAGGGGGCTAGTCAACTATGGCTACACCTTC.

The chain couples TRBV5-5 to TRBJ2-7; 8 positions match TRBD1. Germline V lookup: CDR1 SGHKS, CDR2 YYEKEE (reference sequence). This CDR3 spans 15 amino acids. J was trimmed by 4 bases and V by 0 bases; bases with no gene match: 6. The CDR3 region is CASSLVTGGMYEQYF. In DNA, the CDR3 is TGTGCCAGCAGCTTGGTTACAGGGGGTATGTACGAGCAGTACTTC.

This chain connects TRBV9 to TRBJ2-7, with D tentatively TRBD2 (6 bases). V shed 4 bases and J shed 3 bases, with 17 bases lying between them. Germline V CDR1 and CDR2: SGDLS, YYNGEE. This CDR3 is built from 15 residues. CDR3 nucleotide sequence: TGTGCCAGCAGCTCGCGGGACGCACCAAACTACGAGCAGTACTTC. Translation gives CASSSRDAPNYEQYF.

A remark on this clone: Sequence at one end of the junction differs from germline and may be a read error. This sequence joins TRBV28 and TRBJ1-5; D perhaps matches TRBD1 (6 bases). CDR1 and CDR2 (germline): MDHEN, SYDVKM. The CDR3 covers 14 residues. The CDR3 loop is CASSLDRNYQLQHF. Written as DNA, the CDR3 is TGTGCCAGCAGTTTGGACAGAAATTATCAGCTCCAGCATTTT.

The V call is TRBV27, the J call TRBJ1-5; D is unresolved. The germline V and J ends were trimmed by 3 bases and 3 bases, with 12 bases remaining between them. Germline CDR1 reads MNHEY; CDR2 reads SMNVEV (reference sequence). The CDR3 consists of 15 residues. In DNA form, the CDR3 reads TGTGCCAGCAGTTTTGGGCCTCGCTTCAATCAGCCCCAGCATTTT. Translation: CASSFGPRFNQPQHF.

The chain joins TRBV2 to TRBJ1-4; D is possibly TRBD1 (5 bases). The CDR3 sequence is 14 residues long. CDR1 SNHLY and CDR2 FYNNEI come from the germline V gene. V lost 5 bases and J lost 0, with 7 bases in between. For the CDR3, the DNA is TGTGCCAGCAGTACAGGTCCAACTAATGAAAAACTGTTTTTT. Encoded protein: CASSTGPTNEKLFF.

This clone was picked up one time. The CDR3 protein is CASSQDTPGQGIYGYTF. CDR3 bases: TGTGCCAGCAGCCAAGATACTCCGGGACAGGGGATCTATGGCTACACCTTC. The chain carries TRBV4-2 and TRBJ1-2, with 10 nucleotides matching TRBD1. Germline V gene lookup returns CDR1 LGHNA and CDR2 YNFKEQ. V gave up 0 bases and J gave up 4 bases; unmatched junction bases: 8. This CDR3 is 17 amino acids long.

This clone has just a few counts. This chain uses TRBV7-9 with TRBJ1-5, with TRBD1 matching 8 bases. Germline V gene data show CDR1 as SEHNR and CDR2 as FQNEAQ (reference sequence). The CDR3 runs 13 residues. V dropped 5 bases and J dropped 5; count of bases not matched to a gene: 2. The CDR3: CASSAQGDQPQHF. In DNA, the CDR3 is TGTGCCAGCAGCGCACAGGGGGATCAGCCCCAGCATTTT. Drawing the rest from reference TRBV7-9 and TRBJ1-5, the complete variable domain is DTGVSQNPRHKITKRGQNVTFRCDPISEHNRLYWYRQTLGQGPEFLTYFQNEAQLEKSRLLSDRFSAERPKGSFSTLEIQRTEQGDSAMYLCASSAQGDQPQHFGDGTRLSIL.

The rearrangement uses TRBV28 and TRBJ2-1, with D perhaps matching TRBD1 (7 bases). V was pared by 6 bases and J by 9 bases, with 12 bases between. Germline CDR1 and CDR2: MDHEN and SYDVKM. This CDR3 contains 12 residues. The CDR3 DNA follows: TGTGCCAGCAGGACTCAGGGGGGTGAGCAGTTCTTC. It specifies CASRTQGGEQFF.

V usage is TRBV19 and J usage is TRBJ2-1; 10 nucleotides align to TRBD2. V lost 2 bases to trimming and J lost 7 bases; unmatched junction nucleotides: 8. Germline values: CDR1 LNHDA, CDR2 SQIVND (reference sequence). The CDR3 extends over 16 amino acids. CDR3: CASSISPAGGENEQFF. CDR3 in DNA: TGTGCCAGTAGTATATCCCCAGCGGGAGGGGAGAATGAGCAGTTCTTC. Looking up the rest from reference TRBV19 and TRBJ2-1 gives the full variable domain: DGGITQSPKYLFRKEGQNVTLSCEQNLNHDAMYWYRQDPGQGLRLIYYSQIVNDFQKGDIAEGYSVSREKKESFPLTVTSAQKNPTAFYLCASSISPAGGENEQFFGPGTRLTVL.

This chain links TRBV19 with TRBJ2-1; D unclear. The V gene's germline CDR1 is LNHDA and CDR2 SQIVND (reference sequence). V was clipped by 5 bases and J by 6 bases, with 11 bases between them. This CDR3 region has 13 residues. Written as DNA, the CDR3 is TGTGCCAGTAGTTCGTCCTGGGGCAATGAGCAGTTCTTC. Translated, it gives CASSSSWGNEQFF.

J is TRBJ2-1 and V is TRBV28; D might be TRBD2 (6 bases). The V end was cut by 6 bases, the J end by 3 bases, with 12 bases between. The CDR3 consists of 14 residues. Germline CDR1 and CDR2: MDHEN and SYDVKM. The CDR3 loop is CASSPGGDYNEQFF. CDR3 DNA: TGTGCCAGCAGCCCAGGCGGGGACTACAATGAGCAGTTCTTC. The variable domain in full, completed from reference TRBV28 and TRBJ2-1, reads DVKVTQSSRYLVKRTGEKVFLECVQDMDHENMFWYRQDPGLGLRLIYFSYDVKMKEKGDIPEGYSVSREKKERFSLILESASTNQTSMYLCASSPGGDYNEQFFGPGTRLTVL.

The J gene is TRBJ1-1, the V gene TRBV7-6; 7 nucleotides line up with TRBD1. The CDR3 is made up of 17 amino acids. CDR1 and CDR2 from the germline V gene are SGHVS and FNYEAQ. In DNA form, the CDR3 reads TGTGAGTATCCTAGGGCCGGTAGGGGGCAAATGAACACTGAAGCTTTCTTT. Residues: CEYPRAGRGQMNTEAFF. Full variable domain (rest looked up from reference TRBV7-6 and TRBJ1-1): GAGVSQSPRYKVTKRGQDVALRCDPISGHVSLYWYRQALGQGPEFLTYFNYEAQQDKSGLPNDRFSAERPEGSISTLTIQRTEQRDSAMYRCEYPRAGRGQMNTEAFFGQGTRLTVV.

The chain combines TRBV29-1 with TRBJ1-1, with TRBD1 as a possible D gene (5 bases). V lost 4 bases and J lost 5, with 11 bases in between. Germline V lookup: CDR1 SQVTM, CDR2 ANQGSEA. The CDR3 covers 12 residues. CDR3 loop: CSVAPGGTEAFF. The CDR3 DNA reads as TGCAGCGTTGCCCCCGGGGGGACTGAAGCTTTCTTT.

V and J are TRBV6-1 and TRBJ2-1; tentative D call: TRBD1 (6 bases). Trimming cost V 7 bases and J 5 bases, with 18 bases left between them. In germline, CDR1 is MNHNS, CDR2 SASEGT. This CDR3 comprises 15 residues. The CDR3 DNA is TGTGCCAGCATCAGGACACCCCCAGGGGACAATGAGCAGTTCTTC. It codes for CASIRTPPGDNEQFF.

The chain is built from TRBV28 and TRBJ2-1, with 11 nucleotides matching TRBD2. This CDR3 has 14 residues. The V and J ends lost 7 bases and 4 bases, in that order; junction bases with no gene match: 3. The germline CDR1 and CDR2 sequences are MDHEN and SYDVKM. The CDR3 here is CASILAGEYNEQFF. Here the CDR3 DNA reads TGTGCCAGCATACTAGCGGGAGAATACAATGAGCAGTTCTTC.

The V and J genes are TRBV27 and TRBJ2-1; D is unclear. Looked up from germline, CDR1 is MNHEY and CDR2 is SMNVEV (reference sequence). V was pared by 3 bases and J by 9 bases, with 12 bases between. CDR3 length equals 13 residues. This chain's CDR3 is CASSLVRQGEQFF. CDR3 nucleotide sequence: TGTGCCAGCAGTTTGGTACGGCAAGGTGAGCAGTTCTTC.

A few counts support this clone. The V call is TRBV6-1, the J call TRBJ2-4; the D is unclear. Between the trimmed V and J ends, which lost 2 bases and 8 bases, there was a span of 10 bases. Germline values: CDR1 MNHNS, CDR2 SASEGT. The length of the CDR3 is 13 residues. The CDR3 spells CASSELGSDIQYF. The CDR3, as DNA: TGTGCCAGCAGTGAACTGGGAAGTGACATTCAGTACTTC.

The chain has TRBV9 and TRBJ1-2; no firm D call. CDR1 SGDLS and CDR2 YYNGEE come from the germline V gene. The ends were cut back, 1 base at V and 5 bases at J, with 18 bases in the middle. The CDR3 extends over 16 amino acids. This CDR3 reads CASSVLEEGGLYGYTF. The CDR3 coding sequence is TGTGCCAGCAGCGTACTCGAGGAAGGAGGGCTTTATGGCTACACCTTC.

The rearrangement joins TRBV28 to TRBJ1-1, with 9 bases identical to TRBD1. Trimming took 3 bases from V and 5 from J; bases not matched to a gene: 7. This CDR3 comprises 15 residues. Germline V lookup: CDR1 MDHEN, CDR2 SYDVKM. The CDR3 sequence: CASSFRDRELTEAFF. DNA for the CDR3: TGTGCCAGCAGTTTTCGGGACAGGGAATTAACTGAAGCTTTCTTT. The whole variable domain, remainder taken from reference TRBV28 and TRBJ1-1, is DVKVTQSSRYLVKRTGEKVFLECVQDMDHENMFWYRQDPGLGLRLIYFSYDVKMKEKGDIPEGYSVSREKKERFSLILESASTNQTSMYLCASSFRDRELTEAFFGQGTRLTVV.

The chain employs TRBV5-1 and TRBJ1-4, with 10 bases aligning to TRBD1. The germline V gene has CDR1 SGHRS and CDR2 YFSETQ. The CDR3 length is 15 residues. Unmatched junction bases numbered 5, after V lost 2 bases and J lost 7 bases. CDR3 region: CASSFSGTGAEKLFF. In DNA form, the CDR3 reads TGCGCCAGCAGCTTCTCCGGGACAGGGGCTGAAAAACTGTTTTTT.